What follows are 24 T cell receptor beta chains derived from one specimen sequenced in a study of blood T cell repertoires in COVID-19. Repertoires were generated with immunoSEQ multiplex PCR, while TCRdb's copy carries only in-frame clones and drops some. The profile shows hundreds of thousands of clones, over 70% of them singletons. The sample was peripheral blood. Receptor source: a man at least 80 years old with acute or convalescent COVID-19.

Written as DNA, the CDR3 is TGTGCCAGTAGTCGCTCCGGGACTAGCGATTACAATGAGCAGTTCTTC. Its protein product is CASSRSGTSDYNEQFF. This sequence joins TRBV19 and TRBJ2-1; 10 bases map to TRBD2. This CDR3 spans 16 amino acids. Germline CDR1 and CDR2: LNHDA and SQIVND (reference sequence). The J segment lost 4 bases and the V segment lost 5 bases, leaving 8 bases of the junction unmatched.

The V call is TRBV6-1, the J call TRBJ2-2, with D perhaps matching TRBD1 (5 bases). The CDR3 is 15 amino acids. Per germline, CDR1 MNHNS and CDR2 SASEGT. Trimming left V 2 bases short and J 5 bases short, with 12 bases between. CDR3 coding DNA: TGTGCCAGCAGTGAATCAACAGGTCGGACCGGGGAGCTGTTTTTT. Its protein product is CASSESTGRTGELFF.

V and J are TRBV30 and TRBJ2-7; maybe TRBD2 (5 bases). Between the trimmed V and J ends, which lost 2 bases and 2 bases, there was a span of 13 bases. Germline V CDR1 and CDR2: GTSNPN, SVGIG (reference sequence). This CDR3 has 14 residues. The CDR3 DNA reads as TGTGCCTGGAGTCGGTCCCCCGGGGCCTACGAGCAGTACTTC. It codes for CAWSRSPGAYEQYF.

The chain carries TRBV9 and TRBJ2-7; 10 bases match TRBD2. This CDR3 region has 15 residues. The germline gives CDR1 SGDLS, CDR2 YYNGEE. The V gene end was trimmed by 2 bases and the J gene end by 3 bases; junction bases not matched to a gene: 5. CDR3 bases: TGTGCCAGCAGCGTTTCGGGACTAGCGTACTACGAGCAGTACTTC. This gives the protein CASSVSGLAYYEQYF. Drawing the rest from reference TRBV9 and TRBJ2-7, the complete variable domain is DSGVTQTPKHLITATGQRVTLRCSPRSGDLSVYWYQQSLDQGLQFLIQYYNGEERAKGNILERFSAQQFPDLHSELNLSSLELGDSALYFCASSVSGLAYYEQYFGPGTRLTVT.

This clone was observed at least ten times. V gene TRBV5-1 combines with J gene TRBJ2-2; 9 bases agree with TRBD1. Germline V gives CDR1 SGHRS, CDR2 YFSETQ. V dropped 7 bases and J dropped 1; count of bases not matched to a gene: 2. This CDR3 region has 14 residues. CDR3 DNA: TGCGCCAGCGAGGGACAGGGGAACACCGGGGAGCTGTTTTTT. Its protein product is CASEGQGNTGELFF.

V and J are TRBV14 and TRBJ2-3, with D perhaps TRBD1 (6 bases). This CDR3 contains 18 residues. Germline V CDR1 and CDR2: SGHDN, FVKESK. Trimming took off 4 bases at V and 4 bases at J, with 24 bases between the two ends. The CDR3: CASSRPGARGKQPDTQYF. In nucleotides, the CDR3 is TGTGCCAGCAGCCGACCAGGGGCGAGGGGGAAACAGCCAGATACGCAGTATTTT.

The chain is built from TRBV2 and TRBJ2-5; possible D gene TRBD2, 5 bases. The CDR3 has 15 residues. V was cut by 5 bases and J by 5 bases, with 18 bases left in between. Looked up from germline, CDR1 is SNHLY and CDR2 is FYNNEI. CDR3 in amino acids: CASSFRTSEVETQYF. CDR3 DNA sequence: TGTGCCAGCAGTTTCCGGACTTCGGAGGTGGAGACCCAGTACTTC.

The chain has TRBV6-5 and TRBJ2-7; 9 bases agree with TRBD1. The CDR3 is 15 residues long. Germline CDR1 MNHEY, CDR2 SVGAGI. V dropped 0 bases and J dropped 5; count of bases not matched to a gene: 5. DNA of the CDR3: TGTGCCAGCAGTTACTCGGGGACAGGGACCGACGAGCAGTACTTC. Its translation is CASSYSGTGTDEQYF.

This chain links TRBV6-5 with TRBJ2-7, with a tentative D call TRBD2 (5 bases). The CDR3 contains 12 residues. V was trimmed by 6 bases and J by 8 bases, leaving 14 bases between them. Germline assignment: CDR1 MNHEY and CDR2 SVGAGI. CDR3 nucleotides: TGTGCCAGCAGCTCCGATCGGGAAAAGCAGTACTTC. It translates to CASSSDREKQYF.

In this sample, this clone turned up once. This chain links TRBV6-5 with TRBJ2-3, with a possible D match to TRBD2 (6 bases). Trimming took 6 bases from V and 0 from J, leaving 7 bases between them. CDR1 and CDR2 from the germline V gene are MNHEY and SVGAGI. The CDR3 runs 13 residues. Written as DNA, the CDR3 is TGTGCCAGCAGGGGGACTAGCACAGATACGCAGTATTTT. Translating gives CASRGTSTDTQYF.

The chain employs TRBV5-1 and TRBJ2-1; D is perhaps TRBD2 (6 bases). There are 16 residues in the CDR3. V was trimmed by 0 bases and J by 1 base, leaving 11 bases between them. The V gene's germline CDR1 is SGHRS and CDR2 YFSETQ. The CDR3, as DNA: TGCGCCAGCAGCTTGGCACCGGGGGTGTCCTACAATGAGCAGTTCTTC. Translation gives CASSLAPGVSYNEQFF.

This clone was observed a handful of times. The CDR3 coding sequence is TGTGCCAGCAGCTCTTACTACGAGCAGTACTTC. This translates into CASSSYYEQYF. The chain recombines TRBV11-2 with TRBJ2-7; D gene uncertain. The CDR3 length is 11 residues. The V and J ends lost 4 bases and 3 bases respectively, with 4 bases between them. CDR1 is SGHAT and CDR2 is FQNNGV in the germline V gene.

The genes are TRBV30 and TRBJ2-3, with a possible D match to TRBD2 (7 bases). Germline V gene lookup returns CDR1 GTSNPN and CDR2 SVGIG (reference sequence). V lost 5 bases, J lost 4 bases, and 16 bases lay in between. The CDR3 has 14 residues. The CDR3: CAWATSGGPDTQYF. The CDR3 DNA reads TGTGCCTGGGCGACATCGGGGGGCCCAGATACGCAGTATTTT.

The table lists this clone with a few counts. The chain is built from TRBV7-6 and TRBJ2-3; the match to TRBD2 covers 8 bases. Germline CDR1 and CDR2: SGHVS and FNYEAQ. J lost 0 bases, V lost 2 bases, and 10 bases had no gene match. The CDR3 spans 18 residues. CDR3: CASSLLGTRYTSTDTQYF. The CDR3 nucleotides are TGTGCCAGCAGCTTATTAGGGACTAGATACACTAGCACAGATACGCAGTATTTT.

The rearrangement joins TRBV28 to TRBJ1-5; 7 positions match TRBD1. Trimming removed 6 bases from V and 11 bases from J; junction bases left unmatched: 10. This CDR3 region has 13 residues. From germline, CDR1 is MDHEN and CDR2 SYDVKM. This CDR3 is CASSPGGATAQHF. The CDR3 DNA follows: TGTGCCAGCAGCCCAGGGGGTGCGACGGCCCAGCATTTT.

The chain has TRBV28 and TRBJ2-7; 16 bases fit TRBD2. Looked up from germline, CDR1 is MDHEN and CDR2 is SYDVKM. V was pared by 4 bases and J by 1 base, with 4 bases of the junction left unmatched. The CDR3 extends over 17 amino acids. The CDR3 sequence is CASSSGLAGGISYEQYF. The CDR3, as DNA: TGTGCCAGCAGTTCGGGACTAGCGGGAGGGATATCCTACGAGCAGTACTTC. The variable domain in full, completed from reference TRBV28 and TRBJ2-7, reads DVKVTQSSRYLVKRTGEKVFLECVQDMDHENMFWYRQDPGLGLRLIYFSYDVKMKEKGDIPEGYSVSREKKERFSLILESASTNQTSMYLCASSSGLAGGISYEQYFGPGTRLTVT.

J is TRBJ1-2 and V is TRBV11-2, with 7 bases aligning to TRBD1. The V segment lost 3 bases and the J segment 4 bases; nucleotides outside the gene matches: 2. CDR1 SGHAT and CDR2 FQNNGV come from the germline V gene. The CDR3 contains 13 residues. The CDR3 DNA sequence: TGTGCCAGCAGCTTTGCAGGGGGCTATGGCTACACCTTC. Translation: CASSFAGGYGYTF. The variable domain in full, with the rest retrieved from reference TRBV11-2 and TRBJ1-2, is EAGVAQSPRYKIIEKRQSVAFWCNPISGHATLYWYQQILGQGPKLLIQFQNNGVVDDSQLPKDRFSAERLKGVDSTLKIQPAKLEDSAVYLCASSFAGGYGYTFGSGTRLTVV.

V gene TRBV5-3 combines with J gene TRBJ2-7, with TRBD1 matching 8 bases. TRBV5-3 is assigned to the ORF class and has an uncertain function. J was trimmed by 2 bases and V by 3 bases; bases with no gene match: 4. This CDR3 region has 14 residues. CDR3 protein: CARSYRQGTYEQYF. The DNA of the CDR3 is TGTGCCAGAAGCTACCGACAGGGGACCTACGAGCAGTACTTC.

The chain joins TRBV11-2 to TRBJ2-5; the match to TRBD2 covers 13 bases. V was clipped by 1 base and J by 4 bases; unmatched bases: 6. Germline V gives CDR1 SGHAT, CDR2 FQNNGV. CDR3 length: 17 amino acids. DNA for the CDR3: TGTGCCAGCAGCTTAGGTAGCGGGACTAGCGGGGTAGAGACCCAGTACTTC. Its protein is CASSLGSGTSGVETQYF.

The rearrangement joins TRBV4-1 to TRBJ2-7, with 12 bases fitting TRBD2. The germline CDR1 and CDR2 sequences are MGHRA and YSYEKL. Losses at the gene ends were 1 base for V and 3 bases for J; bases not matched to a gene: 13. The CDR3 runs 19 residues. Written as DNA, the CDR3 is TGCGCCAGCAGCCAAGGTGGGAGCAGCACTAGCGGGGGGCGCTACGAGCAGTACTTC. Its translation is CASSQGGSSTSGGRYEQYF.

J is TRBJ2-3 and V is TRBV30, with a possible D match to TRBD2 (5 bases). This CDR3 contains 15 residues. The V and J ends lost 3 bases and 1 base respectively, with 14 bases between them. The germline V gene encodes CDR1 GTSNPN and CDR2 SVGIG (reference sequence). CDR3 DNA: TGTGCCTGGAGGGGGTGGGAGCTCGGCACAGATACGCAGTATTTT. This translates into CAWRGWELGTDTQYF.

This clone has just a few counts. V gene TRBV28 combines with J gene TRBJ2-7; D gene uncertain. Germline V gene sequence: CDR1 MDHEN, CDR2 SYDVKM. The CDR3 contains 14 residues. V was cut by 1 base and J by 3 bases, with 10 bases left in between. CDR3 amino acids: CASSLSVGGYEQYF. As DNA, the CDR3 is TGTGCCAGCAGTTTATCAGTTGGCGGCTACGAGCAGTACTTC.

This clone showed up just a few times. The chain joins TRBV7-9 to TRBJ2-5; D uncertain. With 0 bases removed from V and 1 base from J, the gap between germline ends came to 3 bases. This CDR3 has 13 amino acids. CDR1 and CDR2 (germline): SEHNR, FQNEAQ (reference sequence). The CDR3 nucleotides read TGTGCCAGCAGCTTAGCTATCCAAGAGACCCAGTACTTC. Amino acid sequence: CASSLAIQETQYF.

This clone was counted between two and nine times. This sequence joins TRBV14 and TRBJ1-4; TRBD1 is a possible D gene (6 bases). The CDR3 covers 15 residues. V lost 3 bases, J lost 8 bases, and 16 bases lay in between. Per germline, CDR1 SGHDN and CDR2 FVKESK. This CDR3 is CASSQYVTGPEKLFF. CDR3 coding DNA: TGTGCCAGCAGCCAGTATGTTACAGGGCCAGAAAAACTGTTTTTT.